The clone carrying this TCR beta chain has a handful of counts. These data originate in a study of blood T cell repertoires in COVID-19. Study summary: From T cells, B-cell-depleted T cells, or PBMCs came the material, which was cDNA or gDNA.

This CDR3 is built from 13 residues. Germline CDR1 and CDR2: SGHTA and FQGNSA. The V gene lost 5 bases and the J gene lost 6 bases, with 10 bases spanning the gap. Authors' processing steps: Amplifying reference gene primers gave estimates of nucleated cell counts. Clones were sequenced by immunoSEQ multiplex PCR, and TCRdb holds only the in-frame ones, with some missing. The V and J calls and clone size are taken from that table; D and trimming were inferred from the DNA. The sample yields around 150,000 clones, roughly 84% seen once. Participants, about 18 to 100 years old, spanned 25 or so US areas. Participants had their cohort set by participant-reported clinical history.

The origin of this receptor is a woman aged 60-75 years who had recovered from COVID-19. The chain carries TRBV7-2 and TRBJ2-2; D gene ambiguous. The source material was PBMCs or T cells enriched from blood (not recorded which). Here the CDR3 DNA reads TGTGCCAGCAGCAGACGAGGTGCCGGGGAGCTGTTTTTT. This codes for CASSRRGAGELFF.